The rows below give T cell receptor beta chains drawn from one sample of a study of Ad26.COV2.S vaccination and SARS-CoV-2 variants. Clones were sequenced by immunoSEQ multiplex PCR, and TCRdb holds only the in-frame ones, with some missing. The table shows some 640,000 clones, with around 92% occurring only once. The specimen was peripheral blood, collected in a trial of Ad26.COV2.S vaccine versus placebo. The receptors shown here come from a person aged 18-60 years who received the Ad26.COV2.S COVID-19 vaccine or a placebo. Each CDR3 is given with its conserved first and last residue. The D gene is left open where the match is weak. Rows give clone size only sometimes, using once, few, many, or a class for an expanded clone.

d_call	v_call	clone_size	j_call	cdr3_aa	cdr3_nt
.	TRBV14	.	TRBJ2-5	CASSQVAALPGTQYF	TGTGCCAGCAGCCAAGTGGCGGCACTCCCCGGGACCCAGTACTTC
TRBD1	TRBV18	.	TRBJ1-4	CASSTGPTNEKLFF	TGTGCCAGCTCGACAGGGCCAACTAATGAAAAACTGTTTTTT
TRBD1	TRBV19	.	TRBJ1-1	CASSPYRQGPNPEAFF	TGTGCCAGTAGTCCATACCGACAGGGCCCCAACCCTGAAGCTTTCTTT
.	TRBV9	.	TRBJ2-7	CASSVDTPGSVYSYEQYF	TGTGCCAGCAGCGTAGACACCCCCGGGAGCGTCTACTCCTACGAGCAGTACTTC
.	TRBV7-2	.	TRBJ2-7	CASSSSSREQYF	TGTGCCAGCAGCTCCTCATCGAGGGAGCAGTACTTC
.	TRBV7-2	few	TRBJ2-1	CASSLGPSSANEQFF	TGTGCCAGCAGCTTAGGGCCTTCTAGCGCCAATGAGCAGTTCTTC
TRBD1	TRBV13	.	TRBJ1-2	CASSRGTGGLYGYTF	TGTGCCAGCAGCAGGGGGACAGGGGGCCTGTATGGCTACACCTTC
TRBD1	TRBV19	.	TRBJ2-3	CASSQGELGTQYF	TGTGCCAGTAGTCAGGGGGAGCTCGGTACGCAGTATTTT
.	TRBV6-2/TRBV6-3	.	TRBJ2-7	CASSLRGAYEQYF	TGTGCCAGCAGCCTAAGGGGGGCCTACGAGCAGTACTTC
TRBD2	TRBV2	.	TRBJ2-1	CASRAGGIRDFF	TGTGCCAGCAGGGCGGGGGGGATCAGGGATTTCTTC
.	TRBV30	once	TRBJ1-6	CAGFSSYNSPLHF	TGTGCCGGATTTAGCTCCTATAATTCACCCCTCCACTTT
TRBD2	TRBV3-1/TRBV3-2	.	TRBJ2-1	CASSQVSLADNEQFF	TGTGCCAGCAGCCAAGTATCGCTAGCGGACAATGAGCAGTTCTTC
.	TRBV30	once	TRBJ1-3	CAWSPGAGAFGNTIYF	TGTGCCTGGTCTCCCGGGGCGGGGGCTTTTGGAAACACCATATATTTT
.	TRBV11-3	.	TRBJ2-2	CASSITLSGSGELFF	TGTGCCAGCAGCATAACCTTAAGCGGCTCCGGGGAGCTGTTTTTT
TRBD1	TRBV4-2	.	TRBJ1-2	CASSQEDRGSYGYTF	TGTGCCAGCAGCCAAGAGGACAGGGGCTCCTATGGCTACACCTTC
TRBD2	TRBV11-2	.	TRBJ2-3	CASSQGLPGDTQYF	TGTGCCAGCAGCCAGGGACTACCCGGGGATACGCAGTATTTT
.	TRBV7-9	.	TRBJ2-5	CASSLVSGGTQYF	TGTGCCAGCAGCTTAGTGTCCGGTGGGACCCAGTACTTC
.	TRBV15	few	TRBJ1-5	CATSRDPTGNQPQHF	TGTGCCACCAGCAGAGATCCCACGGGCAATCAGCCCCAGCATTTT
.	TRBV7-9	.	TRBJ2-7	CASERLSSYEQYF	TGTGCCAGCGAGAGACTTAGCTCCTACGAGCAGTACTTC
.	TRBV5-1	.	TRBJ2-7	CASSSDNYEQYF	TGCGCCAGCAGCTCGGACAATTACGAGCAGTACTTC
.	TRBV5-1	.	TRBJ2-2	CASSLLSNTGELFF	TGCGCCAGCAGCTTGTTGTCGAACACCGGGGAGCTGTTTTTT
.	TRBV6-1	.	TRBJ1-5	CASSEVSGASYYQPQHF	TGTGCCAGCAGTGAAGTATCCGGGGCCTCCTATTATCAGCCCCAGCATTTT
TRBD2	TRBV6-4	.	TRBJ2-1	CASSDSRTSGRAYNEQFF	TGTGCCAGCAGTGACTCAAGGACTAGCGGGAGGGCCTACAATGAGCAGTTCTTC
TRBD1	TRBV11-2	.	TRBJ2-1	CASRSPGQRAYNEQFF	TGTGCCAGCAGATCGCCGGGACAGCGAGCCTACAATGAGCAGTTCTTC
TRBD1	TRBV11-2	.	TRBJ1-1	CASSKGQMNTEAFF	TGTGCCAGCAGCAAGGGACAGATGAACACTGAAGCTTTCTTT
TRBD2	TRBV3-1/TRBV3-2	.	TRBJ2-1	CASTRQRGGPNEQFF	TGTGCCAGCACTCGTCAGCGGGGGGGCCCCAATGAGCAGTTCTTC
.	TRBV27	.	TRBJ2-3	CASRGGFNTDTQYF	TGTGCCAGTAGAGGGGGTTTCAACACAGATACGCAGTATTTT